One and the same sample provided the 27 T cell receptor beta chains below, sequenced in a study of siplizumab effects on memory and regulatory T cells. The assay was immunoSEQ multiplex PCR, and TCRdb's table has in-frame clones only and misses some. The sample includes some 120,000 clones, 93% of them seen just once. The sequenced material came from non-Treg CD4+ T cells sorted from blood. Receptors were obtained from a human donor in good health.

The chain links TRBV19 to TRBJ2-2; 10 nucleotides match TRBD2. The CDR3 loop spans 15 amino acids. V was pared by 6 bases and J by 5 bases, with 6 bases of the junction left unmatched. CDR1 and CDR2 from the germline V gene are LNHDA and SQIVND (reference sequence). CDR3 in amino acids: CASRPTSGVTGELFF. The CDR3 DNA sequence: TGTGCCAGTAGACCAACTAGCGGGGTAACCGGGGAGCTGTTTTTT.

The chain uses TRBV30 and TRBJ1-2; D gene unclear. The CDR3 length is 12 residues. Trimming left V 1 base short and J 5 bases short, with 8 bases between. Germline CDR1 and CDR2: GTSNPN and SVGIG (reference sequence). In nucleotides, the CDR3 is TGTGCCTGGAGTGGGCAGTCATATGGCTACACCTTC. Its translation: CAWSGQSYGYTF.

V gene TRBV6-1 combines with J gene TRBJ2-1; possibly TRBD1 for D (6 bases). The germline V gene has CDR1 MNHNS and CDR2 SASEGT. This CDR3 is 15 amino acids long. Trimming took off 0 bases at V and 4 bases at J, with 10 bases between the two ends. The CDR3 reads CASSEAQGLYNEQFF. The CDR3 DNA sequence: TGTGCCAGCAGTGAAGCACAGGGATTATACAATGAGCAGTTCTTC.

J is TRBJ2-7 and V is TRBV5-1; maybe TRBD1 (6 bases). Germline loops: CDR1 SGHRS, CDR2 YFSETQ. V was pared by 3 bases and J by 5 bases, with 15 bases between. The CDR3 sequence is 14 residues long. CDR3 sequence: CASSWGQAVNEQYF. In DNA, the CDR3 is TGCGCCAGCAGCTGGGGGCAGGCGGTCAACGAGCAGTACTTC.

The V and J genes are TRBV7-3 and TRBJ2-5; 11 bases match TRBD2. CDR1 SGHTA and CDR2 FQGTGA come from the germline V gene. The CDR3 extends over 16 amino acids. Trimming cost V 5 bases and J 3 bases; bases outside gene matches: 8. CDR3 residues: CASSPLGTSGKETQYF. CDR3 DNA: TGTGCCAGCAGCCCCTTAGGGACTAGCGGCAAAGAGACCCAGTACTTC.

V is TRBV25-1 and J is TRBJ1-2, with D unclear. Germline V lookup: CDR1 MGHDK, CDR2 SYGVNS. The V gene lost 5 bases and the J gene lost 0 bases, with 4 bases spanning the gap. This CDR3 region has 12 residues. This CDR3 is CASSIPNYGYTF. CDR3 nucleotides: TGTGCCAGCAGTATACCTAACTATGGCTACACCTTC.

V usage is TRBV7-3 and J usage is TRBJ2-3; perhaps TRBD1 as D (5 bases). Germline CDR1 reads SGHTA; CDR2 reads FQGTGA. The CDR3 loop spans 20 amino acids. Between the trimmed V and J ends, which lost 6 bases and 4 bases, there was a span of 32 bases. The CDR3, as DNA: TGTGCCAGCAGTTACAAGTTGGTGGCAGGGTCGGTATCTCACGCAGATACGCAGTATTTT. Its translation is CASSYKLVAGSVSHADTQYF.

The rearrangement uses TRBV15 and TRBJ1-2; a possible D gene is TRBD1 (5 bases). The CDR3 totals 14 residues. Germline values: CDR1 LNHNV, CDR2 YYDKDF (reference sequence). Trimming took 1 base from V and 6 from J, leaving 12 bases between them. The CDR3 DNA sequence: TGTGCCACCAGCAGAGCCTCACAGGACGATGGCTACACCTTC. Translation: CATSRASQDDGYTF.

The CDR3 DNA sequence: TGTGCCAGCAGTTTTCCGGCAGTTCAAGAGACCCAGTACTTC. This sequence encodes CASSFPAVQETQYF. This sequence joins TRBV28 and TRBJ2-5; the D is unclear. V dropped 3 bases and J dropped 2 bases, with 10 bases sitting between them. This CDR3 contains 14 residues. CDR1 is MDHEN and CDR2 is SYDVKM in the germline V gene.

This chain uses TRBV5-1 with TRBJ2-3; tentative D call: TRBD2 (5 bases). V lost 0 bases, J lost 2 bases, and 10 bases lay in between. CDR1 SGHRS and CDR2 YFSETQ come from the germline V gene. This CDR3 spans 15 amino acids. CDR3 amino acids: CASSLVDGDTDTQYF. The CDR3 nucleotides read TGCGCCAGCAGCTTGGTCGACGGGGACACAGATACGCAGTATTTT.

V usage is TRBV5-1 and J usage is TRBJ2-7, with TRBD1 matching 10 bases. The CDR3 contains 14 residues. Germline CDR1 and CDR2: SGHRS and YFSETQ. After removal of 3 bases from V and 4 bases from J, the junction contained 4 bases not matched to a gene. The CDR3 is CASSSTGGPYEQYF. Here the CDR3 DNA reads TGCGCCAGCAGCTCGACAGGGGGCCCTTACGAGCAGTACTTC.

This clone was seen a single time. Other DNA sequences in the same sample also yield this CDR3. The gene calls are TRBV5-1 and TRBJ1-2, with 9 bases fitting TRBD1. Losses at the gene ends were 2 bases for V and 4 bases for J; bases not matched to a gene: 3. CDR1 is SGHRS, CDR2 YFSETQ, per germline. The CDR3 totals 14 residues. The CDR3 DNA reads as TGCGCCAGCAGCTTAGGACAGGGGAGCTATGGCTACACCTTC. This sequence encodes CASSLGQGSYGYTF.

This rearrangement joins TRBV6-6 to TRBJ2-3, with TRBD2 matching over 10 bases. CDR1 and CDR2 (germline): MNHNY, SVGAGI (reference sequence). J lost 3 bases, V lost 8 bases, and 5 bases had no gene match. CDR3 length: 14 amino acids. CDR3 loop: CASDSGGRTDTQYF. The DNA of the CDR3 is TGTGCCAGCGATAGCGGGGGGCGGACAGATACGCAGTATTTT.

The V gene is TRBV5-1, the J gene TRBJ2-2; D remains unclear. The CDR3 sequence is 15 residues long. V shed 3 bases and J shed 0 bases, with 9 bases lying between them. CDR1 and CDR2 from the germline V gene are SGHRS and YFSETQ. The CDR3 loop is CASSSDGTNTGELFF. The CDR3 DNA sequence: TGCGCCAGCAGCTCCGACGGTACGAACACCGGGGAGCTGTTTTTT.

V gene TRBV5-6 combines with J gene TRBJ2-3, with D perhaps matching TRBD1 or TRBD2 (5 bases each). Germline CDR1 SGHDT, CDR2 YYEEEE. Trimming took 3 bases from V and 4 from J, leaving 18 bases between them. There are 16 residues in the CDR3. This chain's CDR3 is CASSYAWAVGADTQYF. The DNA of the CDR3 is TGTGCCAGCAGCTATGCCTGGGCGGTGGGGGCAGATACGCAGTATTTT.

This chain joins TRBV4-3 and TRBJ2-3; D gene unclear. This CDR3 contains 17 residues. V lost 1 base, J lost 2 bases, and 16 bases lay in between. The germline V gene encodes CDR1 LGHNA and CDR2 YSLEER. Here the CDR3 DNA reads TGCGCCAGCAGCCAAGTAGCTTTGGTGCCACCCACAGATACGCAGTATTTT. This encodes CASSQVALVPPTDTQYF.

The rearrangement uses TRBV7-2 and TRBJ2-1; 8 bases are shared with TRBD1. The length of the CDR3 is 12 residues. V lost 8 bases, J lost 10 bases, and 7 bases stayed unmatched. Germline CDR1 reads SGHTA; CDR2 reads FQGNSA. This CDR3 reads CASRWQGAEQFF. In DNA form, the CDR3 reads TGTGCCAGCCGATGGCAGGGGGCCGAGCAGTTCTTC.

The table lists this clone with a count of one. The J gene is TRBJ1-1, the V gene TRBV5-4; D possibly corresponds to TRBD1 (6 bases). Germline V gene lookup returns CDR1 SGHNT and CDR2 YYREEE (reference sequence). This CDR3 region has 15 residues. V was pared by 4 bases and J by 1 base, with 14 bases between. CDR3 amino acids: CASSVKKQGNTEAFF. As DNA, the CDR3 is TGTGCCAGCAGCGTCAAAAAACAGGGGAACACTGAAGCTTTCTTT.

The chain has TRBV7-9 and TRBJ1-1; 9 positions agree with TRBD1. Germline CDR1 is SEHNR and CDR2 is FQNEAQ (reference sequence). This CDR3 region has 14 residues. The V and J ends lost 3 bases and 7 bases, in that order; junction bases with no gene match: 6. The CDR3, as DNA: TGTGCCAGCAGCTTCGGACAGGGGAATTATGAAGCTTTCTTT. This sequence encodes CASSFGQGNYEAFF.

This chain links TRBV5-1 with TRBJ1-2; no reliable D call. The CDR3 covers 14 residues. Trimming removed 4 bases from V and 2 bases from J, with 12 bases in between. CDR1 and CDR2 (germline): SGHRS, YFSETQ. DNA for the CDR3: TGCGCCAGCAGCCCGGACTTATTGAACTATGGCTACACCTTC. This codes for CASSPDLLNYGYTF.

This chain joins TRBV5-4 and TRBJ2-4; 7 bases line up with TRBD2. Germline loops: CDR1 SGHNT, CDR2 YYREEE (reference sequence). The CDR3 is 12 amino acids. Trimming took 7 bases from V and 5 from J; bases not matched to a gene: 3. The CDR3 loop reads CASGRGENIQYF. The CDR3 region has the DNA TGTGCCAGCGGTCGGGGGGAAAACATTCAGTACTTC.

The chain joins TRBV6-5 to TRBJ1-5; D is perhaps TRBD1 (5 bases). From germline, CDR1 is MNHEY and CDR2 SVGAGI. V lost 8 bases and J lost 4, with 15 bases in between. The CDR3 loop spans 14 amino acids. The CDR3 coding sequence is TGTGCCAGCGGGGAGGGGAATGTTAATCAGCCCCAGCATTTT. Residues: CASGEGNVNQPQHF.

The rearrangement joins TRBV5-1 to TRBJ1-2, with D unresolved. Germline loops: CDR1 SGHRS, CDR2 YFSETQ. The CDR3 sequence is 15 residues long. V gave up 4 bases and J gave up 4 bases, with 17 bases separating them. The CDR3 region is CASSPERSRSYGYTF. The DNA of the CDR3 is TGCGCCAGCAGCCCGGAGAGGTCAAGGAGCTATGGCTACACCTTC.

The J gene is TRBJ1-4, the V gene TRBV14, with 8 bases that match TRBD1. From germline, CDR1 is SGHDN and CDR2 FVKESK. The ends lost 2 bases at V and 7 bases at J; junction bases unmatched: 6. The length of the CDR3 is 15 residues. CDR3 region: CASSQWGQAIEKLFF. CDR3 DNA: TGTGCCAGCAGCCAATGGGGACAGGCGATTGAAAAACTGTTTTTT.

The rearrangement links TRBV27 to TRBJ2-1; maybe TRBD2 (5 bases). The CDR3 is 16 residues long. Looked up from germline, CDR1 is MNHEY and CDR2 is SMNVEV (reference sequence). The V end lost 4 bases, the J end lost 2 bases, and 15 bases lay between the germline ends. This CDR3 is CASSSRPSRPYNEQFF. CDR3 nucleotide sequence: TGTGCCAGCAGTTCCCGTCCTAGCCGCCCCTACAATGAGCAGTTCTTC.

The chain joins TRBV6-1 to TRBJ1-4, with D hard to call. The germline V and J ends were trimmed by 6 bases and 8 bases, with 13 bases remaining between them. Germline V gene data show CDR1 as MNHNS and CDR2 as SASEGT. This CDR3 is 13 amino acids long. The DNA of the CDR3 is TGTGCCAGCAGCGGTGGGCCGGGGGAAAAACTGTTTTTT. It codes for CASSGGPGEKLFF.

The rearrangement links TRBV9 to TRBJ2-1, with D perhaps matching TRBD2 (6 bases). Trimming took off 0 bases at V and 0 bases at J, with 10 bases between the two ends. Germline V lookup: CDR1 SGDLS, CDR2 YYNGEE. CDR3 length equals 16 residues. CDR3 in DNA: TGTGCCAGCAGCGTAGCGGGGGTCATCTCCTACAATGAGCAGTTCTTC. The encoded protein is CASSVAGVISYNEQFF.